The 16 T cell receptor beta chains in this list originate from one sample, sequenced in a study of shared clonotypes between healthy human individuals. Profiled with immunoSEQ multiplex PCR; TCRdb holds only in-frame clones, not every one. This sample carries millions of clones, roughly 94% of them seen once, and the ten largest clones take 0.1% to 0.15%. The sequencing input was naive CD4+ T cells sorted from blood. The subset is: CD45RA+ positively selected. The receptor source for this set is a man younger than 35 in good health.

The chain uses TRBV14 and TRBJ2-3; tentative D call: TRBD2 (7 bases). The CDR3 has 16 residues. Trimming removed 4 bases at V and 0 bases at J, with 14 bases between. Germline V gene lookup returns CDR1 SGHDN and CDR2 FVKESK. The CDR3 loop reads CASSRWGRGSTDTQYF. Written as DNA, the CDR3 is TGTGCCAGCAGCCGATGGGGGCGGGGGAGCACAGATACGCAGTATTTT. Using reference TRBV14 and TRBJ2-3 for the parts outside the CDR3, the full variable domain is EAGVTQFPSHSVIEKGQTVTLRCDPISGHDNLYWYRRVMGKEIKFLLHFVKESKQDESGMPNNRFLAERTGGTYSTLKVQPAELEDSGVYFCASSRWGRGSTDTQYFGPGTRLTVL.

Remarks on this clone: This sample also contains other DNA sequences that code for the same CDR3. This chain joins TRBV5-1 and TRBJ2-3; 7 bases map to TRBD1. Germline assignment: CDR1 SGHRS and CDR2 YFSETQ. Losses at the gene ends were 3 bases for V and 0 bases for J; bases not matched to a gene: 4. The CDR3 is made up of 15 amino acids. The CDR3: CASSSGQVSTDTQYF. Here the CDR3 DNA reads TGCGCCAGCAGCTCAGGACAGGTTAGCACAGATACGCAGTATTTT.

In this sample, this clone turned up once. The chain links TRBV10-3 to TRBJ2-1; the match to TRBD2 covers 8 bases. There are 15 residues in the CDR3. V dropped 1 base and J dropped 6; count of bases not matched to a gene: 5. The germline V gene encodes CDR1 ENHRY and CDR2 SYGVKD. DNA of the CDR3: TGTGCCATCAGTGAGTGGCTAGCGGGTGGCAATGAGCAGTTCTTC. It specifies CAISEWLAGGNEQFF.

In the case of this clone: At the DNA level, this CDR3 is encoded by other sequences in the same sample as well. The chain links TRBV6-5 to TRBJ2-1, with D possibly TRBD1 on 6 matching bases. The germline CDR1 and CDR2 sequences are MNHEY and SVGAGI. CDR3 length: 13 residues. The V gene lost 9 bases and the J gene lost 1 base, with 10 bases spanning the gap. CDR3 in amino acids: CASSRGSYNEQFF. In DNA, the CDR3 is TGTGCCAGTTCCAGGGGATCCTACAATGAGCAGTTCTTC.

A few counts support this clone. This chain connects TRBV2 to TRBJ1-5; D call uncertain. The CDR3 is 14 amino acids. V shed 4 bases and J shed 4 bases, with 11 bases lying between them. The V gene's germline CDR1 is SNHLY and CDR2 FYNNEI. The CDR3 loop reads CASSVYGRNQPQHF. CDR3 DNA sequence: TGTGCCAGCAGTGTCTACGGACGAAATCAGCCCCAGCATTTT.

Written as DNA, the CDR3 is TGTGCCAGCAGCTCTACAGGGCCTAGGAACACCGGGGAGCTGTTTTTT. It encodes CASSSTGPRNTGELFF. The rearrangement joins TRBV7-9 to TRBJ2-2, with D tentatively TRBD1 (6 bases). CDR3 length: 16 amino acids. Trimming took off 4 bases at V and 1 base at J, with 13 bases between the two ends. Germline CDR1 is SEHNR and CDR2 is FQNEAQ (reference sequence).

The CDR3 DNA sequence: TGTGCCAGCAGTTACTCGCAGGGGTCTGGCAATCAGCCCCAGCATTTT. It encodes CASSYSQGSGNQPQHF. This chain uses TRBV6-6 with TRBJ1-5; a weak D match, TRBD1 (6 bases). Germline CDR1 and CDR2: MNHNY and SVGAGI (reference sequence). CDR3 length: 16 amino acids. Trimming left V 0 bases short and J 2 bases short, with 11 bases between.

This clone was recorded a few times. The chain has TRBV10-3 and TRBJ1-6, with no clear D. CDR3 length equals 13 residues. The germline V gene encodes CDR1 ENHRY and CDR2 SYGVKD. V shed 7 bases and J shed 3 bases, with 7 bases lying between them. The CDR3 spells CAIKPNYNSPLHF. CDR3 DNA: TGTGCCATCAAACCCAACTATAATTCACCCCTCCACTTT.

In its sample, this clone was seen once. The V and J genes are TRBV10-3 and TRBJ2-1; 10 bases map to TRBD2. Losses at the gene ends were 0 bases for V and 0 bases for J; bases not matched to a gene: 5. The CDR3 length is 18 residues. The germline CDR1 and CDR2 sequences are ENHRY and SYGVKD. CDR3 DNA sequence: TGTGCCATCAGTGAGTCCGGGGCTAGCGGGAGCTCCTACAATGAGCAGTTCTTC. It codes for CAISESGASGSSYNEQFF.

The chain is built from TRBV5-4 and TRBJ1-1; the D gene is possibly TRBD1 (5 bases). Trimming stripped 0 bases from V and 6 bases from J, with 15 bases between. Germline CDR1 and CDR2: SGHNT and YYREEE (reference sequence). This CDR3 has 15 amino acids. The CDR3 reads CASSLDRRRSAEAFF. DNA for the CDR3: TGTGCCAGCAGCTTGGACAGGCGGCGGAGTGCTGAAGCTTTCTTT.

The CDR3 loop reads CASSDAGGSRELFF. The CDR3 nucleotides are TGTGCCAGCAGTGATGCCGGTGGGAGTAGGGAGCTGTTTTTT. This chain uses TRBV25-1 with TRBJ2-2, with a possible D match to TRBD2 (5 bases). The CDR3 totals 14 residues. CDR1 and CDR2 (germline): MGHDK, SYGVNS. V shed 3 bases and J shed 9 bases, with 14 bases lying between them.

This sequence joins TRBV6-5 and TRBJ2-1; the match to TRBD2 covers 7 bases. The V gene end was trimmed by 5 bases and the J gene end by 6 bases; junction bases not matched to a gene: 7. There are 14 residues in the CDR3. Germline lookup yields CDR1 MNHEY and CDR2 SVGAGI. Written as DNA, the CDR3 is TGTGCCAGCAGTCGTCTCGGCGGGGGCAATGAGCAGTTCTTC. As protein: CASSRLGGGNEQFF.

The chain carries TRBV18 and TRBJ1-6; D gene uncertain. Trimming removed 2 bases from V and 0 bases from J, with 5 bases in between. CDR1 and CDR2 (germline): KGHSH, LQKENI. The CDR3 is 15 amino acids. CDR3: CASSPAHSYNSPLHF. The CDR3 DNA sequence: TGTGCCAGCTCACCAGCACACTCCTATAATTCACCCCTCCACTTT.

Details on this clone: This could be a read error, since a much larger clone is one nucleotide away. V and J are TRBV29-1 and TRBJ2-1; TRBD2 might be the D (7 bases). Germline V gene lookup returns CDR1 SQVTM and CDR2 ANQGSEA. V lost 1 base, J lost 12 bases, and 19 bases lay in between. The CDR3 extends over 14 amino acids. CDR3 coding DNA: TGCAGCGTTGAAGGGTTGCGGGGGCCTGAGGGGCAGTTCTTC. Translated: CSVEGLRGPEGQFF.

Remarks on this clone: A junction boundary mismatches the germline segment, possibly from a read error. This rearrangement joins TRBV29-1 to TRBJ1-1; D is unresolved. Per the germline V gene, CDR1 is SQVTM and CDR2 is ANQGSEA. This CDR3 is 13 amino acids long. The CDR3 region is CSVEDYSNTEAFF. The CDR3 DNA follows: TGCAGCGTCGAAGACTATTCGAACACTGAAGCTTTCTTT. Filled out from reference TRBV29-1 and TRBJ1-1, the complete variable domain reads SAVISQKPSRDICQRGTSLTIQCQVDSQVTMMFWYRQQPGQSLTLIATANQGSEATYESGFVIDKFPISRPNLTFSTLTVSNMSPEDSSIYLCSVEDYSNTEAFFGQGTRLTVV.

The gene calls are TRBV5-4 and TRBJ2-1; D gene uncertain. Germline V gene sequence: CDR1 SGHNT, CDR2 YYREEE (reference sequence). Trimming shortened V by 4 bases and J by 4 bases, and 18 bases separated the two germline ends. CDR3 length: 16 amino acids. This chain's CDR3 is CASSPLGGPDYNEQFF. The CDR3 DNA reads as TGTGCCAGCAGCCCCCTGGGCGGACCCGATTACAATGAGCAGTTCTTC.